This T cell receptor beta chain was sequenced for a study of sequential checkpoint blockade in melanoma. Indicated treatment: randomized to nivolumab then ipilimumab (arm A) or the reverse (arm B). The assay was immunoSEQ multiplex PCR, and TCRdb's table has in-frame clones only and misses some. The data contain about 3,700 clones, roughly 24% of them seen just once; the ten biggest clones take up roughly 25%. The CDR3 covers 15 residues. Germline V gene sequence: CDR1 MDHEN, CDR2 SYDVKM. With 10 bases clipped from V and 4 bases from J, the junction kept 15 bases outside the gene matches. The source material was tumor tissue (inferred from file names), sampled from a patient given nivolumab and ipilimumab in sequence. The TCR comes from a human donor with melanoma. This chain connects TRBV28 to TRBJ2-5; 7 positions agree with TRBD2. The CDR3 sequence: CAITPGLNRGETQYF. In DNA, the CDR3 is TGTGCCATTACCCCGGGACTAAATAGGGGAGAGACCCAGTACTTC.